The 14 T cell receptor beta chains reported below all come from one sample, sequenced in a study of blood T cell repertoires in COVID-19. This table comes from immunoSEQ multiplex PCR, and its TCRdb copy is limited to in-frame clones, with some not included. The top ten hold about 5.7% of the sample, which has 260,000 or so clones, 83% seen once. Sequencing input: peripheral blood. These receptors were taken from an older man with acute or convalescent COVID-19.

This rearrangement joins TRBV12-3 or TRBV12-4 to TRBJ1-5; maybe TRBD1 (6 bases). CDR3 length equals 11 residues. The ends were cut back, 6 bases at V and 9 bases at J, with 9 bases in the middle. The CDR3 sequence: CASSQGGPQHF. CDR3 sequence (DNA): TGTGCCAGCAGCCAAGGGGGGCCCCAGCATTTT.

The J gene is TRBJ2-7, the V gene TRBV7-9; TRBD1 is a possible D gene (5 bases). Germline CDR1 reads SEHNR; CDR2 reads FQNEAQ (reference sequence). Trimming removed 5 bases from V and 0 bases from J, with 11 bases in between. The CDR3 loop spans 14 amino acids. CDR3 region: CASSRQLDSYEQYF. For the CDR3, the DNA is TGTGCCAGCAGCCGACAGTTGGACTCCTACGAGCAGTACTTC.

The chain combines TRBV12-3 or TRBV12-4 with TRBJ2-3, with a tentative D call TRBD1 (5 bases). The CDR3 length is 12 residues. V was cut by 5 bases and J by 5 bases, with 8 bases left in between. The CDR3 DNA reads as TGTGCCAGCAGTCCAGGGAAAGATACGCAGTATTTT. This codes for CASSPGKDTQYF.

This clone was observed a handful of times. The J gene is TRBJ2-1, the V gene TRBV15, with 7 bases lining up with TRBD2. V lost 3 bases and J lost 5; bases outside the gene matches: 7. CDR3 size: 15 residues. Germline V gene lookup returns CDR1 LNHNV and CDR2 YYDKDF (reference sequence). The CDR3 DNA is TGTGCCACCAGCAGTGCCGGCGGGAGAGACAATGAGCAGTTCTTC. It translates to CATSSAGGRDNEQFF.

The chain is built from TRBV2 and TRBJ2-2; no clear D. Germline-derived CDR1 and CDR2 are SNHLY and FYNNEI. The germline V and J ends were trimmed by 4 bases and 7 bases, with 4 bases remaining between them. The CDR3 covers 11 residues. The CDR3: CASSVSGELFF. The CDR3 nucleotides read TGTGCCAGCAGTGTCAGCGGGGAGCTGTTTTTT.

The genes are TRBV12-3 or TRBV12-4 and TRBJ1-1; D perhaps matches TRBD1 (5 bases). The CDR3 has 13 amino acids. V gave up 3 bases and J gave up 5 bases, with 10 bases separating them. The CDR3 DNA follows: TGTGCCAGCAGTTTTTGGGGGAGGACTGAAGCTTTCTTT. Encoded protein: CASSFWGRTEAFF.

The genes are TRBV6-1 and TRBJ1-6, with unresolved D. CDR3 length: 16 residues. CDR1 MNHNS and CDR2 SASEGT come from the germline V gene. The germline V and J ends were trimmed by 1 base and 0 bases, with 7 bases remaining between them. In nucleotides, the CDR3 is TGTGCCAGCAGTGAAGATGCGAGCTCCTATAATTCACCCCTCCACTTT. Protein product: CASSEDASSYNSPLHF.

The chain carries TRBV2 and TRBJ1-2; 9 bases fit TRBD1. Germline trimming cut 10 bases from V and 8 bases from J; bases unmatched to any gene: 8. The CDR3 contains 12 residues. Germline V lookup: CDR1 SNHLY, CDR2 FYNNEI. The chain's CDR3 is CATNGQGSGYTF. The CDR3 DNA reads TGTGCCACCAATGGACAGGGGAGCGGCTACACCTTC.

The rearrangement joins TRBV7-9 to TRBJ2-1, with D perhaps TRBD2 (5 bases). Germline values: CDR1 SEHNR, CDR2 FQNEAQ (reference sequence). The length of the CDR3 is 16 residues. Trimming stripped 4 bases from V and 8 bases from J, with 21 bases between. In nucleotides, the CDR3 is TGTGCCAGCAGCTCGCGGGTCGCCTACCCCGGCGATGAGCAGTTCTTC. Amino acids: CASSSRVAYPGDEQFF.

This sequence joins TRBV7-9 and TRBJ2-3, with 9 nucleotides matching TRBD1. The CDR3 totals 16 residues. The ends lost 3 bases at V and 4 bases at J; junction bases unmatched: 8. CDR1 is SEHNR, CDR2 FQNEAQ, per germline (reference sequence). The CDR3 protein is CASSLTGTGFPDTQYF. DNA for the CDR3: TGTGCCAGCAGCTTGACCGGGACAGGGTTCCCAGATACGCAGTATTTT.

In DNA form, the CDR3 reads TGCGCCAGCACACAACAGGGGGCTACTGTCGGCACTGAAGCTTTCTTT. Encoded protein: CASTQQGATVGTEAFF. The rearrangement links TRBV5-1 to TRBJ1-1; 9 bases match TRBD1. The CDR3 covers 16 residues. CDR1 is SGHRS and CDR2 is YFSETQ in the germline V gene. The ends lost 6 bases at V and 4 bases at J; junction bases unmatched: 13.

The rearrangement links TRBV4-1 to TRBJ1-5; D not certain. Trimming took off 0 bases at V and 5 bases at J, with 8 bases between the two ends. CDR1 is MGHRA and CDR2 is YSYEKL in the germline V gene. The CDR3 length is 14 residues. For the CDR3, the DNA is TGCGCCAGCAGCCAAGAACCCCGGGATCAGCCCCAGCATTTT. Translated: CASSQEPRDQPQHF.

The genes are TRBV28 and TRBJ1-4, with 8 bases fitting TRBD1. CDR1 is MDHEN and CDR2 is SYDVKM in the germline V gene. J was trimmed by 8 bases and V by 6 bases; bases with no gene match: 8. This CDR3 region has 14 residues. CDR3 region: CASRIQGGNEKLFF. In nucleotides, the CDR3 is TGTGCCAGCAGGATACAGGGGGGGAACGAAAAACTGTTTTTT.

This chain uses TRBV6-6 with TRBJ2-5; 11 bases are shared with TRBD1. Germline lookup yields CDR1 MNHNY and CDR2 SVGAGI (reference sequence). The CDR3 extends over 13 amino acids. J was trimmed by 5 bases and V by 8 bases; bases with no gene match: 4. CDR3 in DNA: TGTGCCAGCGGACAGGGGGCTGGTGAGACCCAGTACTTC. It codes for CASGQGAGETQYF.